The rows below give T cell receptor beta chains drawn from one sample of a study of T cell responses to AZD1222 COVID-19 vaccine. Sequenced by immunoSEQ multiplex PCR; TCRdb stores in-frame clones only, minus some. The top ten hold just under 3% of the sample, which has 95,000 to 130,000 clones, 85% to 95% seen once. The sequenced sample was peripheral blood, obtained on day 0 of AZD1222 vaccination. These receptors came from an adult in good health. Both conserved end residues are part of each CDR3. The D gene is left open where the match is weak. Clone size is given for some rows only: seen once, a few or many times, or a class if the clone is expanded.

d_call j_call v_call clone_size cdr3_aa cdr3_nt
TRBD1 TRBJ1-1 TRBV5-1 NA CASSLTDRGVSTEAFF TGCGCCAGCAGCTTGACGGACAGGGGGGTTTCCACTGAAGCTTTCTTT
TRBD1 TRBJ2-7 TRBV3-1/TRBV3-2 NA CASSQMNRGAYEQYF TGTGCCAGCAGCCAAATGAACAGGGGTGCCTACGAGCAGTACTTC
TRBD1 TRBJ2-7 TRBV28 NA CASMTTGGAGEQYF TGTGCCAGCATGACGACAGGGGGCGCGGGGGAGCAGTACTTC
NA TRBJ1-6 TRBV27 NA CASSLMASSYNSPLHF TGTGCCAGCAGTTTAATGGCGAGCTCCTATAATTCACCCCTCCACTTT
NA TRBJ1-2 TRBV7-2 NA CASSLVHPAGYTF TGTGCCAGCAGCTTAGTCCACCCCGCAGGCTACACCTTC
NA TRBJ1-1 TRBV19 NA CASSILEDTEAFF TGTGCCAGTAGTATCCTCGAGGACACTGAAGCTTTCTTT
NA TRBJ1-5 TRBV6-5 NA CAVSKSYSNQPQHF TGTGCCGTCTCAAAGTCTTATAGCAATCAGCCCCAGCATTTT
TRBD1 TRBJ2-2 TRBV6-5 NA CASSPATGATGELFF TGTGCCAGCAGTCCCGCGACAGGGGCCACCGGGGAGCTGTTTTTT
NA TRBJ2-5 TRBV5-1 NA CASSLGVDGSQETQYF TGCGCCAGCAGCCTCGGAGTTGACGGCTCCCAAGAGACCCAGTACTTC
TRBD1 TRBJ1-5 TRBV6-1 NA CASSGGQGYSNQPQHF TGTGCCAGCAGTGGCGGACAGGGGTATAGCAATCAGCCCCAGCATTTT
NA TRBJ1-2 TRBV5-1 NA CASSPRPDRTVTYGYTF TGCGCCAGCAGCCCCCGCCCTGACAGGACGGTGACCTATGGCTACACCTTC
NA TRBJ1-6 TRBV7-6 NA CASSSLQNSPLHF TGTGCCAGCAGCTCGCTACAAAATTCACCCCTCCACTTT
NA TRBJ2-1 TRBV5-1 NA CASSPDYQSYNEQFF TGCGCCAGCAGCCCTGACTACCAATCCTACAATGAGCAGTTCTTC
NA TRBJ1-1 TRBV3-1/TRBV3-2 NA CASSQDVGLGAFF TGTGCCAGCAGCCAAGACGTGGGTTTGGGAGCTTTCTTT
NA TRBJ1-4 TRBV10-1 NA CASSSTTANEKLFF TGCGCCAGCAGCTCGACAACGGCGAACGAAAAACTGTTTTTT
TRBD2 TRBJ2-2 TRBV28 NA CASSSGRANTGELFF TGTGCCAGCAGTAGCGGGAGGGCCAACACCGGGGAGCTGTTTTTT
NA TRBJ1-6 TRBV18 NA CASSPRRDYNSPLHF TGTGCCAGCTCACCACGGAGGGACTATAATTCACCCCTCCACTTT
TRBD1 TRBJ1-2 TRBV6-5 NA CASSYRDRGNYGYTF TGTGCCAGCAGTTATCGGGACAGGGGAAACTATGGCTACACCTTC
NA TRBJ1-6 TRBV30 NA CACGGGGSPLHF TGTGCCTGCGGGGGGGGCGGCTCACCCCTCCACTTT
NA TRBJ1-6 TRBV6-5 once CASSYAAGSYNSPLHF TGTGCCAGCAGTTACGCTGCAGGCTCCTATAATTCACCCCTCCACTTT
NA TRBJ1-3 TRBV29-1 NA CSVEDRGGNTIYF TGCAGCGTTGAAGATAGGGGCGGGAACACCATATATTTT
NA TRBJ2-1 TRBV25-1 NA CASSIAAEQFF TGTGCCAGCAGTATAGCGGCTGAGCAGTTCTTC
NA TRBJ1-1 TRBV3-1/TRBV3-2 once CASSQVWGNTEAFF TGTGCCAGCAGCCAAGTCTGGGGGAACACTGAAGCTTTCTTT
NA TRBJ1-2 TRBV28 once CASSPFSGQGANYGYTF TGTGCCAGCAGTCCTTTCTCGGGGCAAGGGGCTAACTATGGCTACACCTTC
NA TRBJ1-2 TRBV19 NA CASSRSTVISYTF TGTGCCAGTAGTCGTTCGACAGTTATTAGCTACACCTTC
TRBD2 TRBJ2-7 TRBV7-9 NA CASSSGLAGNRSYEQYF TGTGCCAGCAGCTCGGGACTAGCGGGAAACCGGTCCTACGAGCAGTACTTC
TRBD1 TRBJ1-1 TRBV19 once CASSIEGQGRTEAFF TGTGCCAGTAGTATAGAGGGACAGGGGAGGACTGAAGCTTTCTTT
NA TRBJ2-7 TRBV11-2 NA CASSLTDASSYEQYF TGTGCCAGCAGTCTGACAGACGCGAGCTCCTACGAGCAGTACTTC
TRBD2 TRBJ2-5 TRBV9 NA CASSPGTSGRARVETQYF TGTGCCAGCAGCCCTGGGACTAGCGGGAGGGCTAGAGTTGAGACCCAGTACTTC
TRBD2 TRBJ2-4 TRBV19 NA CATTSGRVGAKNIQYF TGTGCCACTACTAGCGGGAGGGTTGGAGCCAAAAACATTCAGTACTTC
NA TRBJ1-2 TRBV5-4 NA CASSPDYREGWNGYTF TGTGCCAGCAGCCCGGATTATAGGGAGGGTTGGAATGGCTACACCTTC
NA TRBJ2-1 TRBV2 NA CASSERLGLGQGEQFF TGTGCCAGCAGTGAAAGGTTGGGACTAGGACAGGGTGAGCAGTTCTTC
TRBD1 TRBJ2-3 TRBV25-1 NA CASSDPDRVFDTQYF TGTGCCAGCAGTGATCCCGACAGGGTCTTCGATACGCAGTATTTT
TRBD1 TRBJ1-6 TRBV20-1 NA CSASKDRGNSPLHF TGCAGTGCTAGTAAGGACAGGGGGAATTCACCCCTCCACTTT
TRBD1 TRBJ2-7 TRBV2 NA CASSSPTGALNEQYF TGTGCCAGCAGTTCCCCGACAGGGGCCCTAAACGAGCAGTACTTC
TRBD1 TRBJ2-7 TRBV7-9 NA CASRQLGGVSEEQYF TGTGCCAGCAGGCAGTTAGGGGGCGTTTCGGAAGAGCAGTACTTC
NA TRBJ2-5 TRBV7-9 NA CASSLGPEETQYF TGTGCCAGCAGCTTGGGGCCGGAAGAGACCCAGTACTTC
TRBD1 TRBJ1-2 TRBV14 NA CASSQGTGGTYTF TGTGCCAGCAGCCAAGGGACAGGGGGTACCTACACCTTC
NA TRBJ1-1 TRBV2 NA CASRGAAGEVGAFF TGTGCCAGCAGGGGGGCGGCTGGGGAAGTTGGAGCTTTCTTT
NA TRBJ2-7 TRBV27 NA CASSFRGTAYEQYF TGTGCCAGCAGTTTCCGGGGGACAGCCTACGAGCAGTACTTC
TRBD1 TRBJ1-2 TRBV6-5 NA CASSYSQGDYGYTF TGTGCCAGCAGTTACTCTCAGGGGGACTATGGCTACACCTTC
NA TRBJ2-7 TRBV5-6 NA CASSLGRSPYEQYF TGTGCCAGCAGCTTGGGCCGATCCCCCTACGAGCAGTACTTC